There are many counts of the clone carrying this TCR beta chain. Its target is unknown. Germline V gene lookup returns CDR1 DFQATT and CDR2 SNEGSKA (reference sequence). This CDR3 has 13 amino acids. This entry is derived from a study of spatial heterogeneity in lung cancer. Study as a whole: On average, each unique TCR and UMI combination appeared more than ten times in raw reads.

Time point here: sample taken at primary tumor resection. Whole RNA from tumor, nontumor lung or frozen PBMC was sequenced unsorted. Untreated early-stage non-small cell lung cancer patients, 65 to 90 in total, were the donors. Findings of the study overall: Ubiquitous expanded tumor TCRs showed up in blood more at resection than follow-up.

A unique molecular identifier was attached to every TCR cDNA molecule. TCRdb re-analysed the 5' RACE reads in MiXCR, keeping a single row per CDR3 protein. The sample holds 45,000 to 55,000 distinct CDR3 sequences, roughly 5% seen once. Sample: PBMCs, taken at surgery. The V gene is TRBV20-1, the J gene TRBJ1-4; maybe TRBD1 (6 bases). The receptor comes from a male donor with early-stage non-small cell lung cancer. The CDR3 sequence is CSVPGERDEKLFF. The DNA of the CDR3 is TGCAGCGTCCCAGGGGAGCGAGATGAAAAACTGTTTTTT.